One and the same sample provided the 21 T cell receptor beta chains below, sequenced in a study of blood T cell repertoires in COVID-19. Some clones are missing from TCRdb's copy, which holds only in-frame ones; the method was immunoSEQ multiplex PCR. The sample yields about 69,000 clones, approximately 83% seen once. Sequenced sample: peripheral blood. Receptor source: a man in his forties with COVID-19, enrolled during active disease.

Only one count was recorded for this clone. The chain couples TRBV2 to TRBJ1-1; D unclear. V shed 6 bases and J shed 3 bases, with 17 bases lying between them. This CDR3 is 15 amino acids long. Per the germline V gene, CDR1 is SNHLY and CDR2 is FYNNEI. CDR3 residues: CASSGLEGPDTEAFF. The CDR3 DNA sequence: TGTGCCAGCAGCGGGCTGGAGGGCCCTGACACTGAAGCTTTCTTT.

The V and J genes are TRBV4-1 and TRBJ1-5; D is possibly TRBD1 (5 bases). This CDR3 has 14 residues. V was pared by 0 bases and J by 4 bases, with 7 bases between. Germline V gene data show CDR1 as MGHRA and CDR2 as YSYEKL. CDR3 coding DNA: TGCGCCAGCAGCCAAGAACAGGCTAATCAGCCCCAGCATTTT. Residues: CASSQEQANQPQHF.

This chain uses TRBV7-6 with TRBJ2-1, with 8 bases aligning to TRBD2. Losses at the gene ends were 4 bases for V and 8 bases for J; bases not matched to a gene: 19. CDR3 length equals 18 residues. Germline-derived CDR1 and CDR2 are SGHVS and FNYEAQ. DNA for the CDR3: TGTGCCAGCAGCTCACCCGCGCGGGGTGGCGGGGGGAGGGATGAGCAGTTCTTC. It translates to CASSSPARGGGGRDEQFF.

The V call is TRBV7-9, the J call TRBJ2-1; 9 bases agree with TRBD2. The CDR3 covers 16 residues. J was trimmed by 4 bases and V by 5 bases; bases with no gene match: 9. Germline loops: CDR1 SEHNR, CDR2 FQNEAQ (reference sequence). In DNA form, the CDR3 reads TGTGCCAGCAGCCCCGCCGGGACTAGCAGATACAATGAGCAGTTCTTC. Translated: CASSPAGTSRYNEQFF.

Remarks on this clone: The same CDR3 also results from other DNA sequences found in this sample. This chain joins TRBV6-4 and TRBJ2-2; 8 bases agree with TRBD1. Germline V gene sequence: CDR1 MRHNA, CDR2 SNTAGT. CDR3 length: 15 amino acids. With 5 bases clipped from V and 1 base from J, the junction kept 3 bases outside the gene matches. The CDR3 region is CASSPGTGNTGELFF. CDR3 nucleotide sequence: TGTGCCAGCAGTCCGGGGACAGGGAACACCGGGGAGCTGTTTTTT.

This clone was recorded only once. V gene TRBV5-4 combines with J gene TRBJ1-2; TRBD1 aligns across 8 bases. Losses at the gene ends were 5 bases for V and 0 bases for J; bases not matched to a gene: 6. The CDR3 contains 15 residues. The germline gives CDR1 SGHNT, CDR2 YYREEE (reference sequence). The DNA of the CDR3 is TGTGCCAGCAGTATGGGGACAGGAGCTAACTATGGCTACACCTTC. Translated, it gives CASSMGTGANYGYTF.

DNA for the CDR3: TGTGCCAGCAGCTTAACAGGGTGGGGGGTCGGCACAGATACGCAGTATTTT. It codes for CASSLTGWGVGTDTQYF. The chain carries TRBV7-3 and TRBJ2-3; D perhaps matches TRBD2 (6 bases). Germline-derived CDR1 and CDR2 are SGHTA and FQGTGA. The V end lost 0 bases, the J end lost 1 base, and 14 bases lay between the germline ends. CDR3 length: 17 amino acids.

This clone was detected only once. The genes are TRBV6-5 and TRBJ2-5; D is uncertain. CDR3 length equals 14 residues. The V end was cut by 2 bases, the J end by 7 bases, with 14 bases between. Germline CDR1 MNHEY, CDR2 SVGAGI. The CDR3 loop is CASSYVGGSRTQYF. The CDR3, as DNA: TGTGCCAGCAGTTACGTCGGCGGCTCCCGGACCCAGTACTTC.

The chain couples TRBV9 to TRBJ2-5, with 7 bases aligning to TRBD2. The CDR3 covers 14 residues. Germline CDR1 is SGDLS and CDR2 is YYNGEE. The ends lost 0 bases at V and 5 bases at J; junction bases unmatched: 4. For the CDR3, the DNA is TGTGCCAGCAGCGTAGTGGGGGGGAAGGAGACCCAGTACTTC. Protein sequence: CASSVVGGKETQYF.

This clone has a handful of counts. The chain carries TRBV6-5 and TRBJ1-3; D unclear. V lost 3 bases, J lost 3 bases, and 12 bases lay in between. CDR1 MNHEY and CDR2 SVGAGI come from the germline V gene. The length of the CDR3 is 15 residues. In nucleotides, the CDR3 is TGTGCCAGCAGTTATTCTCGCGCTATTGGAAACACCATATATTTT. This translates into CASSYSRAIGNTIYF.

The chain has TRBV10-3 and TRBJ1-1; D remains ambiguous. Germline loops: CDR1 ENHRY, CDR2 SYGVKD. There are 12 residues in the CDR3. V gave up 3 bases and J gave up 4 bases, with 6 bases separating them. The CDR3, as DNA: TGTGCCATCAGTGAACTAGGCACTGAAGCTTTCTTT. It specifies CAISELGTEAFF.

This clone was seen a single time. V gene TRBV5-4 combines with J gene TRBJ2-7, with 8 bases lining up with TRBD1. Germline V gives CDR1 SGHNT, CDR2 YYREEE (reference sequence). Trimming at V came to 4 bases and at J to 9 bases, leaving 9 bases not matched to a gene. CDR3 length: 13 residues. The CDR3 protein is CASSLNDDRGQYF. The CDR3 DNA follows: TGTGCCAGCAGCCTAAACGACGACAGGGGGCAGTACTTC. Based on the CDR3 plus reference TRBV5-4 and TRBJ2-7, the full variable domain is ETGVTQSPTHLIKTRGQQVTLRCSSQSGHNTVSWYQQALGQGPQFIFQYYREEENGRGNFPPRFSGLQFPNYSSELNVNALELDDSALYLCASSLNDDRGQYFGPGTRLTVT.

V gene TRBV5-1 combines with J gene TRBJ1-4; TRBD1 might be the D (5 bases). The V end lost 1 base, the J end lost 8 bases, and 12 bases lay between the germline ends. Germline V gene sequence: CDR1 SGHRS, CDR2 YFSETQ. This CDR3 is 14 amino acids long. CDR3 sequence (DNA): TGCGCCAGCAGCTTGCGAAGGGACTCGGAAAAACTGTTTTTT. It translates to CASSLRRDSEKLFF.

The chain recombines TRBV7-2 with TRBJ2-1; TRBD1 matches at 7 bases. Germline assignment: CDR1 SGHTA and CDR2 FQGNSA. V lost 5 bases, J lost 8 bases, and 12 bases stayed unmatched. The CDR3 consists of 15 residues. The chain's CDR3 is CASSEHDNRGYEQFF. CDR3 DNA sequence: TGTGCCAGCAGCGAACACGACAACAGGGGTTATGAGCAGTTCTTC.

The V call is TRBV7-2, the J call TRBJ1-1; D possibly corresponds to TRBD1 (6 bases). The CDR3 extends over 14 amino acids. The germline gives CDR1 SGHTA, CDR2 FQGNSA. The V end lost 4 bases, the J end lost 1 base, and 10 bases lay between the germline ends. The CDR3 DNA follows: TGTGCCAGCAGCTCCCAGGGGCAGAACACTGAAGCTTTCTTT. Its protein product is CASSSQGQNTEAFF.

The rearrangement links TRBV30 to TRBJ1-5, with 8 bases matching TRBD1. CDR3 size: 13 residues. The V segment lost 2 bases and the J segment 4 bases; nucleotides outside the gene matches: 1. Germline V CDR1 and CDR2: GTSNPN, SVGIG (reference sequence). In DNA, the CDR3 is TGTGCCTGGAGTCGGACAGGGAATCAGCCCCAGCATTTT. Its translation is CAWSRTGNQPQHF.

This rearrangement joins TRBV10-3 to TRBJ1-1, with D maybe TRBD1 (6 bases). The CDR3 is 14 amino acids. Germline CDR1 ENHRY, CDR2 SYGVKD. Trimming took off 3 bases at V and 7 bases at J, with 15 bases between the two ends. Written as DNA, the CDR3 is TGTGCCATCAGTGATCCCAAAGGACAGTATGAAGCTTTCTTT. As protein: CAISDPKGQYEAFF.

The chain's CDR3 is CASTLESSYNEQFF. CDR3 nucleotide sequence: TGTGCCAGCACCCTAGAGAGCTCCTACAATGAGCAGTTCTTC. This chain uses TRBV6-5 with TRBJ2-1, with D uncertain. The V end was cut by 7 bases, the J end by 0 bases, with 10 bases between. The CDR3 contains 14 residues. Germline CDR1 and CDR2: MNHEY and SVGAGI.

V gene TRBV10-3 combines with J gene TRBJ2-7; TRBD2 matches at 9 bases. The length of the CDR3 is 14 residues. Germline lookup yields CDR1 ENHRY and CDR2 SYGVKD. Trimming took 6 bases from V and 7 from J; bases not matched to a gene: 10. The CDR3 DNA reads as TGTGCCATCAGGTCTAGCGGGGACGCAGGGGAGCAGTACTTC. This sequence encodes CAIRSSGDAGEQYF.

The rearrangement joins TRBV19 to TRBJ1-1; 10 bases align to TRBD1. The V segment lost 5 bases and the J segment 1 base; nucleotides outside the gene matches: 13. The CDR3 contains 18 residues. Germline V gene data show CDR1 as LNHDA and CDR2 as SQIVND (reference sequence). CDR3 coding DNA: TGTGCCAGTAGTTTTAACTTCCGGGACAGGGGACAGAACACTGAAGCTTTCTTT. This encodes CASSFNFRDRGQNTEAFF.

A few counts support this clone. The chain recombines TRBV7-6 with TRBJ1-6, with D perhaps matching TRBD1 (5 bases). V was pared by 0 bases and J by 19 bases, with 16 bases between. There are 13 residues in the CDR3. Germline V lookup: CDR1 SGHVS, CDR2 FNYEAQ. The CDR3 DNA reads TGTGCCAGCAGCTTAGCGCTTAGGGGTTTAAAGCACTTT. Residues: CASSLALRGLKHF.